This TCR beta chain comes out of a study of blood T cell repertoires in COVID-19. Study-wide background: Sites across the United States, Italy and Spain contributed samples from acute and convalescent COVID-19.

The length of the CDR3 is 13 residues. Trimming removed 6 bases at V and 1 base at J, with 10 bases between. CDR1 is MNHEY and CDR2 is SMNVEV in the germline V gene (reference sequence). In the authors' methods: Nucleated cell counts were estimated from reference gene primer amplification. Using immunoSEQ multiplex PCR, the repertoire was profiled, and TCRdb retains in-frame clones only, with some absent. Clone size and V and J calls were adopted from that table, with D and trimming inferred from the DNA. The profile shows 150,000 to 200,000 clones, about 82% of them singletons. This chain connects TRBV27 to TRBJ2-7; perhaps TRBD1 as D (6 bases). The sequencing sample was made of peripheral blood. The sequence derives from a woman aged 30 to 39 with acute or convalescent COVID-19. Written as DNA, the CDR3 is TGTGCCAGCAGGGACAGTGGGTCCTACGAGCAGTACTTC. It is translated as CASRDSGSYEQYF.